This entry is about one TCR beta chain. Antigen: not known. The data were taken from a study of OX40 agonist ivuxolimab in advanced cancers. CDR1 and CDR2 from the germline V gene are SGHNT and YYREEE (reference sequence). The CDR3 runs 15 residues. Trimming cost V 2 bases and J 2 bases, with 13 bases left between them. Here immunoSEQ multiplex PCR was the method, and the copy in TCRdb shows in-frame clones only, minus some. The top ten hold approximately 11% of the sample, which has roughly 35,000 clones, roughly four fifths seen once. Study results and caveats: Also present in some nonresponders was a low level of normalized T-cell clonal expansion.

This clonotype was sampled from an adult with an advanced solid tumor such as melanoma, head and neck, liver or kidney cancer. This specimen was CD4+ or CD8+ T cells sorted from blood, taken in a trial of the OX40 agonist ivuxolimab. V and J are TRBV5-4 and TRBJ1-1; unclear D gene. CDR3 in amino acids: CASSFQSGLNTEAFF. In DNA form, the CDR3 reads TGTGCCAGCAGCTTCCAATCCGGCCTAAACACTGAAGCTTTCTTT.